This TCR beta chain was sequenced in a study of OX40 agonist ivuxolimab in advanced cancers. Whole-study context: Those enrolled were roughly 80% male, with a mean age of about 66 years and ages from about 20 to 80.

Remarks on this clone: Its antigen remains unidentified.

Generated by immunoSEQ multiplex PCR, the TCRdb table keeps only in-frame clones and is missing some. This sample carries over 75,000 clones, roughly 85% of them seen once, and the ten largest clones take less than 1.5%. This CDR3 has 15 amino acids. The germline V and J ends were trimmed by 2 bases and 2 bases, with 13 bases remaining between them. Germline CDR1 and CDR2: WSHSY and SAAADI. Study-wide findings and caveats: Both blood CD4+ and CD8+ T cells showed clonal growth by week 6 at 0.1 to 3.0 mg/kg.

The chain links TRBV10-2 to TRBJ2-7, with D perhaps TRBD2 (5 bases). The receptor's source is an adult with an advanced solid tumor such as melanoma, head and neck, liver or kidney cancer. Sample: CD4+ or CD8+ T cells sorted from blood, taken in a trial of the OX40 agonist ivuxolimab. In DNA, the CDR3 is TGCGCCAGCAGTGAGCGAGAGGGAGTCACCTACGAGCAGTACTTC. This encodes CASSEREGVTYEQYF.